These 16 T cell receptor beta chains originate from one sample sequenced in a study of T cells after yellow fever vaccination. TCRdb re-called the 5' RACE reads with MiXCR, one entry per CDR3 protein. The data contain a few hundred thousand distinct CDR3 sequences, roughly 17% of them singletons. The specimen was PBMCs, collected less than 6 days after the first yellow fever vaccination. The source of these receptors is a man between 18 and 35 years old who received the YFV17D yellow fever vaccine.

For this clonotype: A read error may be the cause here, since a much bigger clone is one base away. Since no conserved phenylalanine or tryptophan closes the CDR3, a read error is the likely cause. This chain joins TRBV10-3 and TRBJ2-7; D is ambiguous. This CDR3 has 12 residues. Trimming shortened V by 0 bases and J by 5 bases, and 5 bases separated the two germline ends. Germline CDR1 is ENHRY and CDR2 is SYGVKD. The CDR3, as DNA: TGTGCCATCAGTGAGTCTGAAGACGAGCAGTACTCC. It specifies CAISESEDEQYS.

The chain uses TRBV3-1 and TRBJ2-2, with D hard to call. V was trimmed by 3 bases and J by 6 bases, leaving 11 bases between them. The CDR3 is 14 amino acids. Germline V gene sequence: CDR1 LGHDT, CDR2 YNNKEL (reference sequence). The CDR3 DNA sequence: TGTGCCAGCAGCCAGGGGAACGTGGCCGGGGAGCTGTTTTTT. Its translation is CASSQGNVAGELFF.

This clonotype was found a few times. This chain joins TRBV29-1 and TRBJ1-2; 7 nucleotides agree with TRBD1. This CDR3 has 14 residues. Germline CDR1 is SQVTM and CDR2 is ANQGSEA. Trimming took 7 bases from V and 4 from J; bases not matched to a gene: 12. CDR3: CSANPGTEFYGYTF. In DNA form, the CDR3 reads TGCAGCGCAAACCCCGGGACAGAATTCTATGGCTACACCTTC.

The gene calls are TRBV7-2 and TRBJ2-1; 8 bases map to TRBD1. V dropped 4 bases and J dropped 4; count of bases not matched to a gene: 6. Germline CDR1 reads SGHTA; CDR2 reads FQGNSA. This CDR3 has 15 residues. CDR3 DNA: TGTGCCAGCAGCTCACGACAGGGGACTTACAATGAGCAGTTCTTC. It yields the protein CASSSRQGTYNEQFF.

The chain joins TRBV7-2 to TRBJ2-3; 8 bases are a match to TRBD2. Per germline, CDR1 SGHTA and CDR2 FQGNSA. V dropped 2 bases and J dropped 4; count of bases not matched to a gene: 11. CDR3 size: 17 residues. The CDR3: CASSLLSGGFGADTQYF. The CDR3 nucleotides read TGTGCCAGCAGCTTACTATCGGGGGGGTTCGGTGCAGATACGCAGTATTTT.

This chain joins TRBV7-2 and TRBJ2-5, with a weak D call TRBD2 (5 bases). This CDR3 contains 14 residues. Germline V gives CDR1 SGHTA, CDR2 FQGNSA. V lost 4 bases to trimming and J lost 5 bases, with 14 bases between them. CDR3 in DNA: TGTGCCAGCAGCTCCCGACTATCCCAGGAGACCCAGTACTTC. It yields the protein CASSSRLSQETQYF.

The chain links TRBV18 to TRBJ1-4; TRBD1 is a possible D gene (5 bases). V lost 6 bases and J 5 bases, leaving 13 bases between the germline ends. This CDR3 spans 14 amino acids. Germline V lookup: CDR1 KGHSH, CDR2 LQKENI. In DNA form, the CDR3 reads TGTGCCAGCTCCCAAGACAGACAAAATGAAAAACTGTTTTTT. As protein: CASSQDRQNEKLFF.

This clonotype was recorded a few times. The chain links TRBV11-1 to TRBJ2-5, with D hard to call. The germline V and J ends were trimmed by 1 base and 5 bases, with 11 bases remaining between them. This CDR3 has 14 residues. In germline, CDR1 is SGHAT, CDR2 FQDESV (reference sequence). CDR3 in DNA: TGTGCCAGCAGCTTAGTTGGGTTGTCGGAGACCCAGTACTTC. It translates to CASSLVGLSETQYF.

The chain recombines TRBV6-4 with TRBJ2-3; 9 bases line up with TRBD1. Germline CDR1 reads MRHNA; CDR2 reads SNTAGT. The CDR3 runs 14 residues. J lost 6 bases, V lost 6 bases, and 7 bases had no gene match. This chain's CDR3 is CASSRTGESDTQYF. As DNA, the CDR3 is TGTGCCAGCAGCCGGACAGGGGAATCGGATACGCAGTATTTT.

The sample holds a few counts of this clonotype. J is TRBJ2-2 and V is TRBV24-1, with D possibly TRBD2 on 5 matching bases. Germline loops: CDR1 KGHDR, CDR2 SFDVKD. This CDR3 contains 15 residues. The V and J ends lost 6 bases and 2 bases respectively, with 12 bases between them. The CDR3 DNA follows: TGTGCCACCAGTCCCCGACCGGGAAACACCGGGGAGCTGTTTTTT. Translation: CATSPRPGNTGELFF.

This clonotype was counted many times. J is TRBJ2-3 and V is TRBV18; D is unclear. CDR1 and CDR2 from the germline V gene are KGHSH and LQKENI. V was shortened by 3 bases and J by 6 bases, with 4 bases between the two germline ends. CDR3 length: 11 amino acids. The CDR3, as DNA: TGTGCCAGCTCACCGGGGGATACGCAGTATTTT. This codes for CASSPGDTQYF.

This clonotype was picked up many times. The chain links TRBV4-2 to TRBJ1-2; D possibly corresponds to TRBD1 (5 bases). CDR1 and CDR2 from the germline V gene are LGHNA and YNFKEQ. V lost 5 bases and J lost 5, with 12 bases in between. This CDR3 contains 13 residues. DNA for the CDR3: TGTGCCAGCAGCGTGCAGGGAGCATATGGCTACACCTTC. Its protein is CASSVQGAYGYTF.

The J gene is TRBJ2-1, the V gene TRBV7-2, with 7 bases lining up with TRBD2. CDR1 and CDR2 (germline): SGHTA, FQGNSA. The CDR3 has 14 residues. With 8 bases clipped from V and 4 bases from J, the junction kept 8 bases outside the gene matches. Written as DNA, the CDR3 is TGTGCCAGCGGAGCCTCCGGGGGGTACAATGAGCAGTTCTTC. Translation: CASGASGGYNEQFF.

V usage is TRBV6-1 and J usage is TRBJ1-6, with TRBD1 as a possible D gene (6 bases). There are 14 residues in the CDR3. Germline V gene lookup returns CDR1 MNHNS and CDR2 SASEGT. Trimming took off 10 bases at V and 3 bases at J, with 13 bases between the two ends. The CDR3 reads CATPGTIYNSPLHF. For the CDR3, the DNA is TGTGCCACCCCCGGGACAATCTATAATTCACCCCTCCACTTT.

This clonotype was detected only a few times. The genes are TRBV29-1 and TRBJ2-5; no firm D call. The CDR3 is made up of 13 amino acids. CDR1 SQVTM and CDR2 ANQGSEA come from the germline V gene. V was trimmed by 3 bases and J by 1 base, leaving 9 bases between them. The CDR3 DNA is TGCAGCGTTGAGCTGGGGATCCAAGAGACCCAGTACTTC. Translating gives CSVELGIQETQYF.

J is TRBJ1-1 and V is TRBV3-1; D unresolved. Germline V lookup: CDR1 LGHDT, CDR2 YNNKEL (reference sequence). The CDR3 has 15 amino acids. V was clipped by 1 base and J by 5 bases, with 14 bases between them. CDR3 amino acids: CASSQVGEAVTEAFF. Written as DNA, the CDR3 is TGTGCCAGCAGCCAAGTCGGCGAGGCGGTGACTGAAGCTTTCTTT.